This note documents a single T cell receptor beta chain sequence. This clonotype was found many times. It lacks a known antigen. The input lacks base qualities; no much larger clone sits a single base away. The donors were roughly 39 Caucasian individuals from Russia, aged 6 to 90 years, who were systemically healthy. Around 10 milliliters of peripheral blood were drawn from each donor into EDTA-treated Vacutainer tubes. Ficoll-Paque density-gradient centrifugation was used to isolate PBMCs, with at least 6.5 million per sample. Total RNA was extracted from PBMCs with Trizol reagent, with at least 6 micrograms obtained per sample. Naive CD45RAhigh/CD27high T cell percentages were measured by flow cytometry on a PBMC aliquot from every donor. The CDR3 contains 18 residues, cysteine and phenylalanine counted. Of the read, only the CDR3 DNA is kept; its 54 bases are in frame from base 1. Clipping removes 6 bases from V and 8 bases from J, with 17 as the unmatched junction base count. According to the germline V gene (reference sequence), CDR1 reads PRHDT and CDR2 reads FYEKMQ.

This sample stems from a study of blood T cells in healthy people across ages (dated by TCRdb to the mid-2010s). Study-wide context: In model experiments, template switching captured about one uniquely barcoded TCR beta cDNA molecule for every two T cells. The donors were divided into four age groups: young (average about 16 years), middle-aged (about 40), aged (roughly 60) and long-lived (more than 75). Donors of different ages were randomly distributed across sequencing lanes to avoid experimental bias. The study measured age-related changes in TCR beta repertoire diversity using deep sequencing normalized with unique cDNA molecular identifiers. For two donors (one aged 18 to 29 and one aged 80 or older), the study analyzed two additional independent replicas of 1 million unique cDNA reads from the same blood draw.

Library prep was done by 5' RACE. This sample was sequenced with an Illumina HiSeq 2500. A second PCR of roughly 7 to 11 cycles was performed with a sample-barcoded 5' primer and a J-beta primer mix. A template-switch 5' adaptor carrying 12 random nucleotides introduced a unique molecular identifier onto each TCR beta cDNA molecule. At least 2.5 million CDR3-containing paired-end reads were obtained from each sample. All of the RNA was converted into first-strand cDNA using the Mint cDNA synthesis kit, with a TRBC-specific oligonucleotide serving as the primer. After uracil-DNA glycosylase treatment, a first 18-cycle PCR used universal primers M1SS and BC2_uni_R on all cDNA. The original methods were these. Normalization of each sample was performed by random selection of 1 million high-quality reads, each carrying a distinct molecular identifier. Instead of being binned into consensus sequences, reads that shared molecular identifiers were thrown out. MiTCR, with a Q25 quality threshold and the strictest error-elimination algorithm, was used for CDR3 identification, clonotype clustering and error correction. A nonparametric unseen species model with Euler transformation was used to estimate lower-bound total TCR beta diversity. TCRdb's own reprocessing of the public reads used fastp at Q25 and MiXCR and kept productive beta chains. Here each entry gathers all rows of one CDR3 protein and keeps the most common genes and DNA. The V and J calls shown here were made by TCRdb, not taken from the authors' results. For this sample there are just over 1 million distinct CDR3 sequences; less than 50% appear just once. The ten top clones hold over 15% of the sample.

Results and caveats for the whole study, not just this receptor: The long-lived group showed more naive CD4+ T cells, fewer expanded clones and increased TCR diversity than the aged group, suggesting age selection. As age increased, observed TCR beta diversity per million T cells dropped in a roughly linear way, and a significant reduction was already evident by age about 36. Estimates of total diversity based on one million sequenced T cells were regarded as lower bounds and as underestimates. Observed TCR beta diversity correlated strongly with the percentage of naive T cells measured by flow cytometry. Because the CMV infection status of the donors was unknown, age-related changes in expanded clonotypes may potentially have been confounded. Since profiling was done on bulk unsorted PBMCs, naive and antigen-experienced compartments could not be conclusively compared.

The receptor comes from a woman in her sixties or seventies in good health. The chain couples TRBV13 to TRBJ2-1; 12 nucleotides in the junction match TRBD2. The sample consisted of blood. In nucleotide form, the sequence is TGTGCCAGCAGTTCGCCCGGGACTAGCGGGTTTACCCTTCATGAGCAGTTCTTC. It translates as CASSSPGTSGFTLHEQFF.